This TCR beta chain was obtained from a study of blood T cell repertoires in COVID-19. The protocol was immunoSEQ multiplex PCR, while the TCRdb copy is restricted to in-frame clones and leaves out a portion. This sample has around 250,000 clones, with 65% to 90% found just once. Germline CDR1 MGHRA, CDR2 YSYEKL. V was shortened by 1 base and J by 6 bases, with 22 bases between the two germline ends. The length of the CDR3 is 18 residues. Sequenced sample: PBMCs or T cells enriched from blood (not recorded which). This clonotype was obtained from a man between 18 and 35 years old who had recovered from COVID-19. This sequence joins TRBV4-1 and TRBJ2-1; D is perhaps TRBD2 (5 bases). CDR3 coding DNA: TGCGCCAGCAGCCAAGGAGCCAGAGGCGGACTTCTCGGCAATGAGCAGTTCTTC. This codes for CASSQGARGGLLGNEQFF.